A single TCR beta chain is shown here with its context. The data belong to a study of blood T cell repertoires in COVID-19. Study-level information: Material from acute and convalescent COVID-19 was sourced from the United States, Italy and Spain. PBMCs, B-cell-depleted T cells, or T cells provided the cDNA or gDNA that made up the material.

In the original workflow: The assay estimated nucleated cells by amplifying reference gene primers. The data were produced by immunoSEQ multiplex PCR, yet TCRdb's version contains in-frame clones alone and is incomplete. V, J and clone size are taken as reported in that table, and D and trimming were inferred from the DNA itself. The table records a few hundred thousand clones, about 80% of them present only once. This CDR3 has 14 amino acids. Germline assignment: CDR1 KGHSH and CDR2 LQKENI. Trimming shortened V by 4 bases and J by 6 bases, and 12 bases separated the two germline ends. The chain joins TRBV18 to TRBJ1-4; D perhaps matches TRBD1 (6 bases). This receptor was taken from an elderly man with acute or convalescent COVID-19. Sequenced: peripheral blood. For the CDR3, the DNA is TGTGCCAGCTCACTTAGGGGGATCGATGAAAAACTGTTTTTT. Residues: CASSLRGIDEKLFF.